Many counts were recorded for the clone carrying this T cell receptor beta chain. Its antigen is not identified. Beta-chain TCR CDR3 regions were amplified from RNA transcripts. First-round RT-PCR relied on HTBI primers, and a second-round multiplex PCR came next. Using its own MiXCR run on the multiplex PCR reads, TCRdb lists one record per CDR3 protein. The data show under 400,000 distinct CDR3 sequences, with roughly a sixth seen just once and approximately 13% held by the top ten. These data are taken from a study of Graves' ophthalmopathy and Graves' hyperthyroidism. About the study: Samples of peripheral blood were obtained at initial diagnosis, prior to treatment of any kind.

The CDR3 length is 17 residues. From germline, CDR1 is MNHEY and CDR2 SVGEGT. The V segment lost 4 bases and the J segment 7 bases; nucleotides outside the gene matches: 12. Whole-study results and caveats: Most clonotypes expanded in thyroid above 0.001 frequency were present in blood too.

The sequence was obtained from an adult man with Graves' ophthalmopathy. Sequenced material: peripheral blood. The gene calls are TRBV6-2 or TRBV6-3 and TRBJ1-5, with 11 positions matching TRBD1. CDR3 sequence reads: CASSSALDRGPQQPQHF. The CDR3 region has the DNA TGTGCCAGCAGTTCCGCCTTGGACAGGGGGCCTCAACAGCCCCAGCATTTT.